Presented here are 5 T cell receptor beta chains from one specimen sequenced in a study of blood T cell repertoires in COVID-19. Clones were read by immunoSEQ multiplex PCR, and TCRdb kept only the in-frame ones, dropping some. This sample has hundreds of thousands of clones; more than 85% occur once, and the top ten carry approximately 4.2%. Sequenced material: peripheral blood. These receptors all stem from a man aged 40-50 years with acute or convalescent COVID-19.

In DNA, the CDR3 is TGCGCCAGCAGCTTGTGGGCTGGACAGGGGGCGGCAACTAATGAAAAACTGTTTTTT. It translates to CASSLWAGQGAATNEKLFF. The gene calls are TRBV5-1 and TRBJ1-4; 11 bases line up with TRBD1. CDR1 is SGHRS, CDR2 YFSETQ, per germline. The CDR3 has 19 amino acids. The ends lost 1 base at V and 0 bases at J; junction bases unmatched: 8.

The sample holds a few counts of this clone. The chain uses TRBV10-3 and TRBJ1-4; no clear D gene. Trimming left V 6 bases short and J 6 bases short, with 11 bases between. Germline loops: CDR1 ENHRY, CDR2 SYGVKD. CDR3 length: 13 residues. CDR3: CAIREMRDEKLFF. The DNA for the CDR3 is TGTGCCATCAGGGAGATGAGGGATGAAAAACTGTTTTTT.

Only one count was recorded for this clone. The V gene is TRBV5-1, the J gene TRBJ2-7, with TRBD2 identical over 10 bases. Germline V lookup: CDR1 SGHRS, CDR2 YFSETQ. The CDR3 runs to 14 residues. Trimming took 3 bases from V and 2 from J; bases not matched to a gene: 2. This CDR3 reads CASSSSGGAYEQYF. The DNA for the CDR3 is TGCGCCAGCAGCTCAAGCGGGGGGGCCTACGAGCAGTACTTC.

This chain links TRBV29-1 with TRBJ1-1, with a possible D match to TRBD1 (5 bases). The CDR3 runs to 14 residues. The germline CDR1 and CDR2 sequences are SQVTM and ANQGSEA. The ends were cut back, 0 bases at V and 4 bases at J, with 12 bases in the middle. CDR3 nucleotide sequence: TGCAGCGTTGAAGAGGGGCGGTCGGGCACTGAAGCTTTCTTT. Amino acids: CSVEEGRSGTEAFF.

This rearrangement joins TRBV25-1 to TRBJ2-7, with 9 bases aligning to TRBD1. CDR3 length: 15 amino acids. The J segment lost 3 bases and the V segment lost 3 bases, leaving 6 bases of the junction unmatched. Germline V lookup: CDR1 MGHDK, CDR2 SYGVNS. CDR3 DNA sequence: TGTGCCAGCAGTGACACAGGGGGCGCAGTCTACGAGCAGTACTTC. Translated: CASSDTGGAVYEQYF.